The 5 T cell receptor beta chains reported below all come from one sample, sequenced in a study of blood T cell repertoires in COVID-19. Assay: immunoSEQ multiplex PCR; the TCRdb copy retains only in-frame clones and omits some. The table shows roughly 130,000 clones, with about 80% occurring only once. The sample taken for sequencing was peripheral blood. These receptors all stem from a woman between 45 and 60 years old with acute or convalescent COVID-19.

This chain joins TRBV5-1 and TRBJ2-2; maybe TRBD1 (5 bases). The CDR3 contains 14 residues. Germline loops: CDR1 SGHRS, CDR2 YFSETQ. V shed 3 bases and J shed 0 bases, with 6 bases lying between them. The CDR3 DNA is TGCGCCAGCAGCTGGGGCGCGAACACCGGGGAGCTGTTTTTT. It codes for CASSWGANTGELFF.

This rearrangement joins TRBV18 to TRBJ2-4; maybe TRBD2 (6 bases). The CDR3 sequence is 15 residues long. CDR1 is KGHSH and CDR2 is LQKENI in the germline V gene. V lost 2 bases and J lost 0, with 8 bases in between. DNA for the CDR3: TGTGCCAGCTCACCAGTAGCGGTAGCCAAAAACATTCAGTACTTC. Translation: CASSPVAVAKNIQYF.

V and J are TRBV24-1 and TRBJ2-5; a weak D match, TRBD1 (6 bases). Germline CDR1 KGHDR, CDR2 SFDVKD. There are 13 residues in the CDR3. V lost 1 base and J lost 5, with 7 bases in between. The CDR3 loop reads CATSDLGQETQYF. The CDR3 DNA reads TGTGCCACCAGTGATTTAGGACAGGAGACCCAGTACTTC.

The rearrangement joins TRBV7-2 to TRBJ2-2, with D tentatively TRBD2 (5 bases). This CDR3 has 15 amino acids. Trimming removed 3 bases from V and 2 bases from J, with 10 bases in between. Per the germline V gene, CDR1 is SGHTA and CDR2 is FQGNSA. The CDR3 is CASSFNSGNTGELFF. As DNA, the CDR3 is TGTGCCAGCAGCTTTAACAGCGGTAACACCGGGGAGCTGTTTTTT. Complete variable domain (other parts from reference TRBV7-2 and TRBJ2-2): GAGVSQSPSNKVTEKGKDVELRCDPISGHTALYWYRQSLGQGLEFLIYFQGNSAPDKSGLPSDRFSAERTGGSVSTLTIQRTQQEDSAVYLCASSFNSGNTGELFFGEGSRLTVL.

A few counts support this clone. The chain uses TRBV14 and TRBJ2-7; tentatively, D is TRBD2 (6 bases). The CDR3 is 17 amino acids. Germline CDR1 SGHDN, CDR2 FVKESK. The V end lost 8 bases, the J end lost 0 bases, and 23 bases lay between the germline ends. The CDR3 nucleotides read TGTGCCAGCCGTCAAAGGGAGGAGGAGGGGAGCTCCTACGAGCAGTACTTC. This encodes CASRQREEEGSSYEQYF.